This T cell receptor (beta chain) is drawn from a study of identical twins. MiXCR was run by TCRdb on the 5' RACE reads, yielding one entry per CDR3 protein. The sample has about 500,000 distinct CDR3 sequences; roughly an eighth are singletons. The germline V gene encodes CDR1 SGHRS and CDR2 YFSETQ. The V gene end was trimmed by 4 bases and the J gene end by 4 bases; junction bases not matched to a gene: 6. The length of the CDR3 is 16 residues. Only a few counts were recorded for this clonotype. The sample was also reused in another study, on yellow fever vaccine responses in identical twins.

The TCR comes from a woman aged 18-29 years in good health. The genes are TRBV5-1 and TRBJ2-1; 12 bases are a match to TRBD2. The sequenced material came from CD4+ T cells sorted from blood. The CDR3 region is CASSTSGGTGYNEQFF. CDR3 in DNA: TGCGCCAGCAGCACTAGCGGGGGGACGGGTTACAATGAGCAGTTCTTC.